This TCR beta chain came from a study of blood T cells in healthy people across ages. This clonotype was found many times. Its target is unknown. V was clipped by 5 bases and J by 1 base; unmatched bases: 2. Germline V gives CDR1 DFQATT, CDR2 SNEGSKA (reference sequence). The CDR3 runs 14 residues. Study-level results: A greater number of naive CD4+ cells and higher diversity distinguished long-lived donors from aged donors.

They isolated at least 6.5 million PBMCs from each sample. The use of a sample-barcoded 5' primer and a J-beta primer mix characterized a second PCR of about 7 to 12 cycles. Tags on each cDNA molecule came from a template-switch adaptor with 12 random nucleotides. Every individual sample yielded 2.5 million or more paired-end reads (each containing CDR3). TCRdb re-called the 5' RACE reads with MiXCR, one entry per CDR3 protein. The table has some 1.5 million distinct CDR3 sequences, 28% seen once. This sequence joins TRBV20-1 and TRBJ2-6, with 7 bases that match TRBD1. The sequencing input was blood. The TCR sequence derives from a woman in her 30s in good health. The CDR3 spells CSAPTGSGANVLTF. The DNA of the CDR3 is TGCAGTGCTCCGACAGGGTCTGGGGCCAACGTCCTGACTTTC.